This passage covers 16 T cell receptor beta chains from one sample sequenced in a study of OX40 agonist ivuxolimab in advanced cancers. Clones were sequenced by immunoSEQ multiplex PCR, and TCRdb holds only the in-frame ones, with some missing. The sample has approximately 74,000 clones, approximately 78% seen once; the top ten hold more than 4.5%. The sequencing used CD4+ or CD8+ T cells sorted from blood, collected in a trial of the OX40 agonist ivuxolimab. These receptors were obtained from an adult with an advanced solid tumor such as melanoma, head and neck, liver or kidney cancer.

CDR3 DNA: TGTGCCAGTAACGGGGCAGGGTTCCACTACGAGCAGTACTTC. It yields the protein CASNGAGFHYEQYF. V and J are TRBV19 and TRBJ2-7, with D perhaps matching TRBD1 or TRBD2 (5 bases each). CDR1 LNHDA and CDR2 SQIVND come from the germline V gene (reference sequence). Trimming took off 7 bases at V and 3 bases at J, with 16 bases between the two ends. This CDR3 spans 14 amino acids.

The chain links TRBV4-1 to TRBJ2-2; D is perhaps TRBD1 (5 bases). The germline V gene encodes CDR1 MGHRA and CDR2 YSYEKL. V was trimmed by 0 bases and J by 0 bases, leaving 5 bases between them. The CDR3 has 15 amino acids. The CDR3 DNA reads as TGCGCCAGCAGCCAAGAAGGGGCGAACACCGGGGAGCTGTTTTTT. Amino acid sequence: CASSQEGANTGELFF.

In this sample, this clone turned up a few times. The chain joins TRBV11-1 to TRBJ2-7, with 7 bases matching TRBD1. With V trimmed by 5 bases and J by 3 bases, 7 bases remained unmatched. The CDR3 consists of 14 residues. Germline assignment: CDR1 SGHAT and CDR2 FQDESV (reference sequence). The CDR3 is CASSAYSGGYEQYF. The DNA of the CDR3 is TGTGCCAGCAGCGCCTACTCAGGGGGCTACGAGCAGTACTTC.

The chain carries TRBV5-5 and TRBJ1-5; D not certain. The germline gives CDR1 SGHKS, CDR2 YYEKEE (reference sequence). V gave up 4 bases and J gave up 3 bases, with 8 bases separating them. The CDR3 contains 13 residues. CDR3 sequence: CASSARDNQPQHF. The CDR3 DNA reads TGTGCCAGCAGCGCCAGAGACAATCAGCCCCAGCATTTT. The entire variable domain, with the rest obtained from reference TRBV5-5 and TRBJ1-5, is as follows: DAGVTQSPTHLIKTRGQQVTLRCSPISGHKSVSWYQQVLGQGPQFIFQYYEKEERGRGNFPDRFSARQFPNYSSELNVNALLLGDSALYLCASSARDNQPQHFGDGTRLSIL.

The chain has TRBV7-8 and TRBJ2-1; 7 nucleotides line up with TRBD1. V lost 5 bases to trimming and J lost 9 bases; unmatched junction nucleotides: 13. The CDR3 is made up of 15 amino acids. Germline V lookup: CDR1 SGHVS, CDR2 FQNEAQ. The CDR3 loop is CASSITGAGYVEQFF. DNA for the CDR3: TGTGCCAGCAGCATCACAGGGGCGGGTTACGTTGAGCAGTTCTTC.

The gene calls are TRBV7-2 and TRBJ1-5; no definite D call. The CDR3 is made up of 13 amino acids. V was shortened by 1 base and J by 4 bases, with 5 bases between the two germline ends. The germline gives CDR1 SGHTA, CDR2 FQGNSA. CDR3 nucleotides: TGTGCCAGCAGCTTAGGCACTAATCAGCCCCAGCATTTT. It codes for CASSLGTNQPQHF.

V gene TRBV20-1 combines with J gene TRBJ1-1; tentatively, D is TRBD1 (6 bases). This CDR3 is built from 11 residues. Looked up from germline, CDR1 is DFQATT and CDR2 is SNEGSKA (reference sequence). Trimming cost V 7 bases and J 10 bases, with 16 bases left between them. CDR3 loop: CSDKRGEGAFF. Here the CDR3 DNA reads TGCAGTGATAAGAGGGGGGAGGGAGCTTTCTTT.

Only one count was recorded for this clone. The chain recombines TRBV5-1 with TRBJ2-3; TRBD1 or TRBD2 may be the D gene (5 bases each). The CDR3 totals 13 residues. V shed 4 bases and J shed 6 bases, with 12 bases lying between them. The V gene's germline CDR1 is SGHRS and CDR2 YFSETQ. CDR3 DNA sequence: TGCGCCAGCAGCCGGGGACGGAGTGATACGCAGTATTTT. Translation gives CASSRGRSDTQYF.

The gene calls are TRBV5-6 and TRBJ2-2, with 7 nucleotides matching TRBD1. The trim removed 4 bases at V and 2 bases at J, leaving 5 bases unmatched. CDR3 length equals 15 residues. Germline values: CDR1 SGHDT, CDR2 YYEEEE. This CDR3 is CASSQGQINTGELFF. As DNA, the CDR3 is TGTGCCAGCAGCCAGGGACAGATTAACACCGGGGAGCTGTTTTTT.

This sequence joins TRBV2 and TRBJ2-3; D is undetermined. Trimming shortened V by 6 bases and J by 2 bases, and 21 bases separated the two germline ends. The CDR3 has 17 amino acids. Germline V CDR1 and CDR2: SNHLY, FYNNEI. CDR3 bases: TGTGCCAGCAGGGAAAGGCCATACCCTTACCACACAGATACGCAGTATTTT. The encoded protein is CASRERPYPYHTDTQYF.

This clone was recorded a few times. The gene calls are TRBV28 and TRBJ1-4; TRBD1 matches 9 bases. This CDR3 has 15 residues. The V and J ends lost 5 bases and 4 bases, in that order; junction bases with no gene match: 5. Germline lookup yields CDR1 MDHEN and CDR2 SYDVKM. The CDR3 here is CASSVVGQGNEKLFF. DNA of the CDR3: TGTGCCAGCAGTGTTGTGGGACAGGGTAATGAAAAACTGTTTTTT.

A word on this clone: A read error may produce the germline difference seen at one junction end. This chain links TRBV28 with TRBJ1-4, with D maybe TRBD1 (6 bases). The CDR3 is 12 residues long. Germline loops: CDR1 MDHEN, CDR2 SYDVKM. The CDR3: CASSSSSRDTTF. As DNA, the CDR3 is TGTGCCAGCAGTTCTTCAAGCCGGGACACTACTTTT. Full variable domain (rest looked up from reference TRBV28 and TRBJ1-4): DVKVTQSSRYLVKRTGEKVFLECVQDMDHENMFWYRQDPGLGLRLIYFSYDVKMKEKGDIPEGYSVSREKKERFSLILESASTNQTSMYLCASSSSSRDTTFGSGTQLSVL.

V and J are TRBV7-6 and TRBJ2-3; 7 nucleotides agree with TRBD2. In germline, CDR1 is SGHVS, CDR2 FNYEAQ. J was trimmed by 4 bases and V by 1 base; bases with no gene match: 11. CDR3 length: 17 amino acids. Here the CDR3 reads CASSLGSWEGVADTQYF. Written as DNA, the CDR3 is TGTGCCAGCAGCTTAGGGTCTTGGGAGGGAGTAGCAGATACGCAGTATTTT.

This clone was detected only a few times. The genes are TRBV5-4 and TRBJ2-2; possible D gene TRBD1, 5 bases. This CDR3 region has 13 residues. Germline V gene data show CDR1 as SGHNT and CDR2 as YYREEE (reference sequence). Between the trimmed V and J ends, which lost 2 bases and 5 bases, there was a span of 7 bases. The CDR3 here is CASSFQGTGELFF. In DNA, the CDR3 is TGTGCCAGCAGCTTTCAGGGTACCGGGGAGCTGTTTTTT.

This clone was observed a handful of times. This chain joins TRBV7-2 and TRBJ1-6; TRBD1 aligns across 7 bases. The CDR3 is 15 amino acids. Germline V lookup: CDR1 SGHTA, CDR2 FQGNSA. The V segment lost 3 bases and the J segment 8 bases; nucleotides outside the gene matches: 7. The CDR3 sequence: CASSFYRGGDSPLHF. The CDR3 nucleotides are TGTGCCAGCAGCTTCTACAGGGGAGGGGATTCACCCCTCCACTTT.

CDR3 sequence: CASSSRTGRVTEAFF. For the CDR3, the DNA is TGTGCCAGCAGCTCAAGGACAGGGAGGGTCACTGAAGCTTTCTTT. This rearrangement joins TRBV7-2 to TRBJ1-1; 8 bases are a match to TRBD1. Germline V lookup: CDR1 SGHTA, CDR2 FQGNSA. J lost 4 bases, V lost 4 bases, and 8 bases had no gene match. The CDR3 length is 15 residues.